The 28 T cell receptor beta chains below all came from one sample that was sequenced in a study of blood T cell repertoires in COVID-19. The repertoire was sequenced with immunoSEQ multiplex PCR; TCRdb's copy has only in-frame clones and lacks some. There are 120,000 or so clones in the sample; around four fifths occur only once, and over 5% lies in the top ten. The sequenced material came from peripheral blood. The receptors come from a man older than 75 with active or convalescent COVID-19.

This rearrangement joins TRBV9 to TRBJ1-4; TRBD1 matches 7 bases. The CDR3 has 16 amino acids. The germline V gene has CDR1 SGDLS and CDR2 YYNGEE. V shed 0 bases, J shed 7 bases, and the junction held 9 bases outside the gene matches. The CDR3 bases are TGTGCCAGCAGCGTAGACCCGACAGGGAGATCTGAAAAACTGTTTTTT. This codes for CASSVDPTGRSEKLFF. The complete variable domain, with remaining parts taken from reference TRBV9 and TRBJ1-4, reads DSGVTQTPKHLITATGQRVTLRCSPRSGDLSVYWYQQSLDQGLQFLIQYYNGEERAKGNILERFSAQQFPDLHSELNLSSLELGDSALYFCASSVDPTGRSEKLFFGSGTQLSVL.

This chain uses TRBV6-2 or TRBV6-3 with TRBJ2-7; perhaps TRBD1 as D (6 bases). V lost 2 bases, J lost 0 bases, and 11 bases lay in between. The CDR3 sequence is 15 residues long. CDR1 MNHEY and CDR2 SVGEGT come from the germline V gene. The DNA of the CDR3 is TGTGCCAGCAGTTACATCCAGGGGTCCTCCTACGAGCAGTACTTC. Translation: CASSYIQGSSYEQYF.

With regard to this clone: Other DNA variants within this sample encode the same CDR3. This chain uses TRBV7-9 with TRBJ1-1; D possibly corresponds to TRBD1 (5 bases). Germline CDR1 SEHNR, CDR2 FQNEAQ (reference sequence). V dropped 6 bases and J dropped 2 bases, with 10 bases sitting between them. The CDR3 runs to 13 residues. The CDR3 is CASRPDSNTEAFF. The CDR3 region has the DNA TGTGCCAGCAGACCAGACAGTAACACTGAAGCTTTCTTT.

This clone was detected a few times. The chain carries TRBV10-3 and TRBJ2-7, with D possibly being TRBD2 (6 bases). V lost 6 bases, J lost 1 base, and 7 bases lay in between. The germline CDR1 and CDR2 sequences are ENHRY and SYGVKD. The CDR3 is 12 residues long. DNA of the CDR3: TGTGCCATCAGCGGGGGTTCCTACGAGCAGTACTTC. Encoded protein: CAISGGSYEQYF.

CDR3 residues: CATSRDRTGTYNEQFF. In nucleotides, the CDR3 is TGTGCCACCAGCAGAGACCGGACAGGGACCTACAATGAGCAGTTCTTC. The chain employs TRBV15 and TRBJ2-1; 8 nucleotides match TRBD1. Trimming cost V 0 bases and J 2 bases; bases outside gene matches: 3. The CDR3 totals 16 residues. The germline V gene encodes CDR1 LNHNV and CDR2 YYDKDF (reference sequence).

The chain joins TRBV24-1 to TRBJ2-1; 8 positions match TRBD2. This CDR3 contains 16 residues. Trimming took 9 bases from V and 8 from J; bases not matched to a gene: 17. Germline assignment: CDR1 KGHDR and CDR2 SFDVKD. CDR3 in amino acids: CATFETGTRGGHEQFF. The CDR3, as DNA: TGTGCCACCTTCGAAACCGGGACTAGGGGAGGACATGAGCAGTTCTTC.

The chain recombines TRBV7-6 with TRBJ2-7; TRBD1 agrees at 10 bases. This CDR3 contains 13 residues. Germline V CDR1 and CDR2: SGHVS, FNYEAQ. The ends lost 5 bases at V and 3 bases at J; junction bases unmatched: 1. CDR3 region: CASSRDRGYEQYF. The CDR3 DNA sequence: TGTGCCAGCAGCCGGGACAGGGGCTACGAGCAGTACTTC.

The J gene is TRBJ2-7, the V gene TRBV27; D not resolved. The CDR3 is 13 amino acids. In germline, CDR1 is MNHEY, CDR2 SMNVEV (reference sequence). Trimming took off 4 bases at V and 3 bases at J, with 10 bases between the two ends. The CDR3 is CASSSYTDYEQYF. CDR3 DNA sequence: TGTGCCAGCAGTTCTTATACAGACTACGAGCAGTACTTC.

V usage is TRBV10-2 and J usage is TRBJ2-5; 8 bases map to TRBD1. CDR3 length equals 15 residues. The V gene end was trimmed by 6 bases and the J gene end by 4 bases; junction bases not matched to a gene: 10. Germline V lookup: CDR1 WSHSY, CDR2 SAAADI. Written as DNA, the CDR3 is TGCGCCAGCAGCGCACTGGGACAGGTGCGAGAGACCCAGTACTTC. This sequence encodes CASSALGQVRETQYF.

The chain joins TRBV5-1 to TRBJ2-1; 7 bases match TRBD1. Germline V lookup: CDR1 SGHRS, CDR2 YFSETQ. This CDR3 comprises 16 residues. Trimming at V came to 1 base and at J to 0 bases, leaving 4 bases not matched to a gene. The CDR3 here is CASSLQGDLSYNEQFF. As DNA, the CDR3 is TGCGCCAGCAGCTTGCAGGGGGATCTCTCCTACAATGAGCAGTTCTTC.

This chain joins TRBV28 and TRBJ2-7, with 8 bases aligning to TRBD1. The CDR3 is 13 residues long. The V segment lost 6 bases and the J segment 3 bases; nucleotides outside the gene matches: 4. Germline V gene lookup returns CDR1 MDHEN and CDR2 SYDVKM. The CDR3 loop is CASRPQGGYEQYF. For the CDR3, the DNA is TGTGCCAGCAGGCCACAGGGGGGCTACGAGCAGTACTTC.

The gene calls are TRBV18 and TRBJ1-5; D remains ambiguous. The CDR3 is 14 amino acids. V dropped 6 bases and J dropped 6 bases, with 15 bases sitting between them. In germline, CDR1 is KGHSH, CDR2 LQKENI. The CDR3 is CASSPSPTGQPQHF. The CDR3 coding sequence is TGTGCCAGCTCGCCGTCGCCCACGGGTCAGCCCCAGCATTTT. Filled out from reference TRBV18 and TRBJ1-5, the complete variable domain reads NAGVMQNPRHLVRRRGQEARLRCSPMKGHSHVYWYRQLPEEGLKFMVYLQKENIIDESGMPKERFSAEFPKEGPSILRIQQVVRGDSAAYFCASSPSPTGQPQHFGDGTRLSIL.

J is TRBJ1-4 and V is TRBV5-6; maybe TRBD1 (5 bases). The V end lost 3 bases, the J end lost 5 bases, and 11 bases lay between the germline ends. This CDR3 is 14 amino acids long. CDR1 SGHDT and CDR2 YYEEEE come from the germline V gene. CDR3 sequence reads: CASSSGGANEKLFF. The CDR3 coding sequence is TGTGCCAGCAGCTCCGGCGGGGCAAATGAAAAACTGTTTTTT. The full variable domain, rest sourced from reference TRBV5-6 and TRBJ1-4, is DAGVTQSPTHLIKTRGQQVTLRCSPKSGHDTVSWYQQALGQGPQFIFQYYEEEERQRGNFPDRFSGHQFPNYSSELNVNALLLGDSALYLCASSSGGANEKLFFGSGTQLSVL.

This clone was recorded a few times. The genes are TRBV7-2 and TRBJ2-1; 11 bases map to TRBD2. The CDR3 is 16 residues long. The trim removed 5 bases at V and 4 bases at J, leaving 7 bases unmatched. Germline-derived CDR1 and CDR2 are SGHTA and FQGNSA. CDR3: CASSLLTSGDYNEQFF. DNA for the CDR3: TGTGCCAGCAGCCTCCTGACTAGCGGGGATTACAATGAGCAGTTCTTC.

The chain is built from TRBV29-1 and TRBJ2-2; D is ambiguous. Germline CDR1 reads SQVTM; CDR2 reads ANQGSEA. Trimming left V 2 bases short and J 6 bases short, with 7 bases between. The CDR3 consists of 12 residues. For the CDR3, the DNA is TGCAGCGTTGAACCCTTCTCCGGGGAGCTGTTTTTT. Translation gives CSVEPFSGELFF.

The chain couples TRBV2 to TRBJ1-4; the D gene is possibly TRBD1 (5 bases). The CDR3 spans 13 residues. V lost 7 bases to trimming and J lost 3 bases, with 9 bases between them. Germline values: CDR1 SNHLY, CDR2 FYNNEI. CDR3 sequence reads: CASKRTPNEKLFF. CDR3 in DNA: TGTGCCAGCAAACGGACACCTAATGAAAAACTGTTTTTT.

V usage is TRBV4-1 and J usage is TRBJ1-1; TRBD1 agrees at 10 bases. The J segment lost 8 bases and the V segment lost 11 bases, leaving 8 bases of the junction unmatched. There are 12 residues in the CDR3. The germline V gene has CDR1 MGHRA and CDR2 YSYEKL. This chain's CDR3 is CAAGTGVWEAFF. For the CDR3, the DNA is TGCGCCGCGGGGACAGGGGTTTGGGAAGCTTTCTTT.

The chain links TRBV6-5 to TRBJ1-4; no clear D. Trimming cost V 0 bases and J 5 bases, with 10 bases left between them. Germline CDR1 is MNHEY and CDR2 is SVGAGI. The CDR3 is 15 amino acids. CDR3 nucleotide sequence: TGTGCCAGCAGTTACTCCGCAGGAAGAAATGAAAAACTGTTTTTT. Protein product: CASSYSAGRNEKLFF.

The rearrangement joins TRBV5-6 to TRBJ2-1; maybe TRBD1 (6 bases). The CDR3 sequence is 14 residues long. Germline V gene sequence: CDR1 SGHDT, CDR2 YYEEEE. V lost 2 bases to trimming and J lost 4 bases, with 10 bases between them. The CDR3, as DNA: TGTGCCAGCAGCTTCGGTACAGGGTACAATGAGCAGTTCTTC. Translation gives CASSFGTGYNEQFF.

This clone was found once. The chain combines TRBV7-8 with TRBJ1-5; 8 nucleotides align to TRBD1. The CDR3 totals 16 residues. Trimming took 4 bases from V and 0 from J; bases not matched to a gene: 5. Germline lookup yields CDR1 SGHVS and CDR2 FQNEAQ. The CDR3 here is CASSSDRAYSNQPQHF. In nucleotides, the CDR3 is TGTGCCAGCAGCTCGGACAGGGCCTATAGCAATCAGCCCCAGCATTTT.

CDR3 sequence reads: CASTPKRVSTDTQYF. The CDR3 DNA is TGTGCCAGCACCCCAAAGAGGGTTTCCACAGATACGCAGTATTTT. The rearrangement links TRBV6-5 to TRBJ2-3; tentatively, D is TRBD2 (5 bases). This CDR3 has 15 amino acids. Trimming took 7 bases from V and 2 from J, leaving 16 bases between them. CDR1 and CDR2 (germline): MNHEY, SVGAGI.

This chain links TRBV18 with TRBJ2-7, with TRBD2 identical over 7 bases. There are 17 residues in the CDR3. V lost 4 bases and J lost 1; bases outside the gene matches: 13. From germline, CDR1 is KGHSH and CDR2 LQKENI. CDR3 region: CASSLPAGLGGSYEQYF. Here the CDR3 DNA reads TGTGCCAGCTCACTCCCGGCTGGGCTGGGGGGGTCCTACGAGCAGTACTTC.

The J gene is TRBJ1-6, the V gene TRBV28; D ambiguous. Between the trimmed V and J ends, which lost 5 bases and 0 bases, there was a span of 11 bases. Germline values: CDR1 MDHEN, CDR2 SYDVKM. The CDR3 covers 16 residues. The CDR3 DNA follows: TGTGCCAGCAGTCCACTCATGAGCTCCTATAATTCACCCCTCCACTTT. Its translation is CASSPLMSSYNSPLHF.

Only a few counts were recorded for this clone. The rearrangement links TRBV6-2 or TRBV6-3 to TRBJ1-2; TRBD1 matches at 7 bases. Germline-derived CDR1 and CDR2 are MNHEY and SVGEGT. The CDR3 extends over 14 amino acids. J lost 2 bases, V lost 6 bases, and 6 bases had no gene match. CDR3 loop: CASSKTGTNYGYTF. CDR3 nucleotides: TGTGCCAGCAGCAAGACAGGGACCAACTATGGCTACACCTTC.

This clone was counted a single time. For the CDR3, the DNA is TGTGCCAGCAGATGGACAGACGCTAACTATGGCTACACCTTC. It yields the protein CASRWTDANYGYTF. This rearrangement joins TRBV19 to TRBJ1-2, with D tentatively TRBD1 (6 bases). V shed 9 bases and J shed 0 bases, with 14 bases lying between them. This CDR3 has 14 amino acids. Germline V gene data show CDR1 as LNHDA and CDR2 as SQIVND (reference sequence).

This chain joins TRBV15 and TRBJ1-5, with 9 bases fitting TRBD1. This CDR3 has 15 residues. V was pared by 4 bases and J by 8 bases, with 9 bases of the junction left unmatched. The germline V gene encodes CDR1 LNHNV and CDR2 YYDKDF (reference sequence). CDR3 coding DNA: TGTGCCACCAGCAACCGGGACAGGGTAGGAAAGCCCCAGCATTTT. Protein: CATSNRDRVGKPQHF.

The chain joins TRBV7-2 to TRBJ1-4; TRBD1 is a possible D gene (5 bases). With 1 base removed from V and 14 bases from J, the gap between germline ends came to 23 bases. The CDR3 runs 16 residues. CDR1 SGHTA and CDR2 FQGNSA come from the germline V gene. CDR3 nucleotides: TGTGCCAGCAGCTTAGTGGGGGGTGGGCAGGCAAGCGTTCTGTTTTTT. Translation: CASSLVGGGQASVLFF.

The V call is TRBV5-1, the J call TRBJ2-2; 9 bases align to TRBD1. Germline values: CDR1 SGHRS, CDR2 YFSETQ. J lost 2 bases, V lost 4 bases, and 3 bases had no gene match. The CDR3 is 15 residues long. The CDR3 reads CASSGTGPNTGELFF. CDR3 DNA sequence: TGCGCCAGCAGCGGGACAGGGCCTAACACCGGGGAGCTGTTTTTT.